This T cell receptor (beta chain) was documented in a study of PD-1 blockade in classical Hodgkin lymphoma. Across the whole study: On a schedule of every 2 weeks, patients received nivolumab 3 mg/kg intravenously. Overall study findings and caveats: Similar baseline diversity was found in complete responders and newly diagnosed patients.

Regarding time point: cycle 4 day 1 (C4D1), after 6 weeks of nivolumab. Relapse after autologous stem cell transplantation occurred in every patient, and brentuximab vedotin exposure varied. Only in-frame clones appear in the TCRdb table, and some are missing; sequencing was by immunoSEQ multiplex PCR. Here the sample spans around 53,000 clones, about 80% being singletons. The length of the CDR3 is 13 residues. This clone is a singleton in its sample. What it binds is unknown. This chain links TRBV21-1 with TRBJ1-4; the table's TRBD1 call for D was not verified on the DNA. TRBV21-1 is noted as a pseudogene. Specimen: peripheral blood mononuclear cells (PBMCs), collected before the fourth cycle of nivolumab. This receptor was identified in a human donor with classical Hodgkin lymphoma. The CDR3: CASSIQGDEKLFF. The CDR3 region has the DNA TGTGCCAGCAGCATCCAGGGGGATGAAAAACTGTTTTTT.